This entry features one T cell receptor (beta chain) sequence. Its antigen is unknown. Base qualities are not at hand, and no much larger clone is one base apart. The CDR3 regions of human TCRbeta chains were subjected to immunosequencing. The paper's processing steps were these. TCRs in the repertoires were matched against a reference library of SARS-CoV-2-specific TCRs that had been generated with the MIRA antigen-specificity platform. Breadth meant the fraction of unique TCRs that were SARS-CoV-2-associated, whereas depth meant the fraction of total T cells that were SARS-CoV-2-associated. Using the MIRA data, each spike-specific TCR was assigned both to the spike region to which the TCR was reactive and to a CD4 or CD8 class. Log10-transformed breadth and depth values were compared by one-way ANOVA with Sidak's multiple comparisons tests. The immuneACCESS repertoire file appears here via TCRdb, limited to in-frame rearrangements. These files lack a portion of the clones; in checked studies, under half of the deficit traces to unresolved V genes, and the cause of the others is not known. V and J calls and clone size are those listed in that table; D and trimming were worked out from the DNA. The sample table holds approximately 100,000 clones, of which more than 90% were seen once. Roughly 1.2% of the sample lies in the top ten.

The data belong to a study of T cell responses to AZD1222 COVID-19 vaccine (dated by TCRdb to about 2021). Some background on the complete study: AZD1222 recipients whose second dose came at about 4 weeks and those whose second dose came at about 12 weeks were combined into one group, since spike-specific TCR depth and breadth did not differ between the two schedules. A total of about 250 trial participants underwent TCR sequencing, of whom some 200 had received two doses of AZD1222 and 26 had received two doses of the MenACWY control vaccine. Trial participants were enrolled by age into 18-55, 56-69 and 70-plus year subgroups, with roughly 150, 30 and 60 TCR-sequenced participants respectively.

General study outcomes and caveats: After two AZD1222 doses, both the breadth and the depth of spike-specific TCRs were significantly higher than at day 0 and than in MenACWY recipients. Because no day 14 peak-response samples were available, repertoires were characterized only after the peak T cell response. Reportedly, close to half of the unique spike-specific TCRs recognized epitopes lying outside the regions that are mutated in the B.1.351 and B.1.1.7 variants. Participants were mostly white British, with more females than males. The authors suggested clonal diversity may have been underestimated. The 56-69-year group was small, and its depth increase did not reach significance, likely because of low power. CD4 TCRs associated with the vaccine covered the entire spike protein, and the dominant responses were in regions 160-218 and 743-854. Conclusions about previously exposed vaccinees are limited, since just six AZD1222 recipients were seropositive for SARS-CoV-2 at baseline.

The time point label for this specimen denotes: baseline before first vaccination. The vaccinee samples were drawn from two UK trials, COV001 and COV002, one of which was a single-blind randomized controlled phase 2/3 trial testing AZD1222 (ChAdOx1 nCoV-19) in healthy adults. Trial participant PBMC samples were collected at day 0 and day 28 after the second dose for TCRbeta chain sequencing. The CDR3 runs 14 residues from the cysteine to the phenylalanine. The retained sequence is limited to the CDR3, 42 bases, with the frame set at the first base. The V end gives up 0 bases and the J end 6 bases, leaving 2 bases in the junction not matched to a gene. CDR1 and CDR2, per the germline V gene, are MNHEY and SVGAGI.

The sequence derives from an adult in good health. The sample consisted of peripheral blood, taken on day 0 of AZD1222 vaccination. In this chain, TRBV6-5 is recombined with TRBJ1-1; 9 middle bases align to TRBD1. The DNA is as follows: TGTGCCAGCAGTTACTCGGGACAGGGATCTGAAGCTTTCTTT. This translates into CASSYSGQGSEAFF.